One sample yielded the 21 T cell receptor beta chains listed below, sequenced in a study of T cells in Graves' hyperthyroidism and ophthalmopathy. Authors of the study amplified TCR beta CDR3 regions from RNA transcripts. A set of HTBI primers served as the primers for a first-round RT-PCR of the TCR CDR3. TCRdb re-called the multiplex PCR reads through MiXCR, storing one row per CDR3 protein. The sample contains 45,000 to 55,000 distinct CDR3 sequences, approximately 53% of which appear only once. Sequenced: peripheral blood or thyroid tissue (not recorded which). The receptors were sampled from a man between 18 and 35 years old with Graves' hyperthyroidism.

This clonotype was recorded at least ten times. The gene calls are TRBV12-3 or TRBV12-4 and TRBJ1-1; D remains unclear. The V and J ends lost 2 bases and 0 bases respectively, with 7 bases between them. The CDR3 totals 14 residues. This chain's CDR3 is CASSLWSLNTEAFF. CDR3 DNA sequence: TGTGCCAGCAGTTTATGGTCCTTGAACACTGAAGCTTTCTTT.

In regard to this clonotype: A much larger clone differs by one base, so this may be a read error. The chain links TRBV5-1 to TRBJ2-3; D not certain. V lost 3 bases and J lost 0, with 11 bases in between. This CDR3 comprises 15 residues. The germline V gene encodes CDR1 SGHRS and CDR2 YFSETQ. CDR3 loop: CASSYTRISTDTQYF. CDR3 in DNA: TGCGCCAGCAGCTACACACGGATTAGCACAGATACGCAGTATTTT.

This clonotype was recorded once. A junction boundary mismatches the germline segment, possibly from a read error. The V call is TRBV7-9, the J call TRBJ1-1; D is unresolved. The CDR3 runs 13 residues. The germline CDR1 and CDR2 sequences are SEHNR and FQNEAQ (reference sequence). CDR3 in amino acids: CASSVLMSTEAFF. For the CDR3, the DNA is TGCGCCAGCAGCGTACTAATGAGCACTGAAGCTTTCTTT. The full variable domain, in which reference TRBV7-9 and TRBJ1-1 provide the parts outside the CDR3, is DTGVSQNPRHKITKRGQNVTFRCDPISEHNRLYWYRQTLGQGPEFLTYFQNEAQLEKSRLLSDRFSAERPKGSFSTLEIQRTEQGDSAMYLCASSVLMSTEAFFGQGTRLTVV.

Comments on this clonotype: The conserved final phenylalanine or tryptophan is absent from the CDR3, which likely points to a read error. The chain joins TRBV5-5 to TRBJ2-7; the D gene is possibly TRBD2 (5 bases). Trimming cost V 4 bases and J 6 bases, with 20 bases left between them. There are 15 residues in the CDR3. CDR1 is SGHKS, CDR2 YYEKEE, per germline (reference sequence). CDR3 region: CASSRVVGLAGEQYS. The CDR3 bases are TGTGCCAGCAGCCGCGTAGTGGGCCTGGCGGGCGAGCAGTACTCC.

The rearrangement links TRBV7-3 to TRBJ1-1, with D possibly TRBD1 on 5 matching bases. Trimming cost V 1 base and J 5 bases, with 11 bases left between them. This CDR3 is 14 amino acids long. Germline V CDR1 and CDR2: SGHTA, FQGTGA. The CDR3 here is CASSLIGVGTEAFF. Here the CDR3 DNA reads TGTGCCAGCAGCTTAATAGGGGTGGGGACTGAAGCTTTCTTT.

The CDR3 spells CASNQQGVTYEQYF. CDR3 coding DNA: TGTGCCAGCAACCAACAGGGGGTGACCTACGAGCAGTACTTC. V is TRBV7-2 and J is TRBJ2-7, with 8 nucleotides matching TRBD1. V trimming: 7 bases; J trimming: 2 bases; junction bases outside the gene matches: 7. Germline lookup yields CDR1 SGHTA and CDR2 FQGNSA. The CDR3 loop spans 14 amino acids.

This clonotype was recorded many times. This chain joins TRBV29-1 and TRBJ2-7; D remains unclear. Germline CDR1 reads SQVTM; CDR2 reads ANQGSEA. This CDR3 has 12 residues. The V and J ends lost 2 bases and 7 bases respectively, with 12 bases between them. CDR3 amino acids: CSVESLGREQYF. The CDR3 DNA reads as TGCAGCGTTGAATCCCTTGGTCGGGAGCAGTACTTC.

This clonotype showed up just a few times. The chain has TRBV15 and TRBJ1-5; D is unresolved. There are 15 residues in the CDR3. Per the germline V gene, CDR1 is LNHNV and CDR2 is YYDKDF (reference sequence). V lost 1 base and J 0 bases, leaving 7 bases between the germline ends. The CDR3 region is CATSRGSVSNQPQHF. DNA for the CDR3: TGTGCCACCAGCAGAGGTTCTGTTAGCAATCAGCCCCAGCATTTT.

V usage is TRBV29-1 and J usage is TRBJ1-2, with a weak D call TRBD1 (6 bases). V gave up 3 bases and J gave up 5 bases, with 16 bases separating them. From germline, CDR1 is SQVTM and CDR2 ANQGSEA. CDR3 length equals 14 residues. The CDR3 nucleotides are TGCAGCGTTGAGCCCCCGCGCAGGGGTTATGGCTACACCTTC. As protein: CSVEPPRRGYGYTF. The full variable domain, its missing parts supplied by reference TRBV29-1 and TRBJ1-2, is SAVISQKPSRDICQRGTSLTIQCQVDSQVTMMFWYRQQPGQSLTLIATANQGSEATYESGFVIDKFPISRPNLTFSTLTVSNMSPEDSSIYLCSVEPPRRGYGYTFGSGTRLTVV.

In its sample, this clonotype was seen once. CDR3 in amino acids: CSVKGMNTGELFF. The DNA of the CDR3 is TGCAGCGTTAAGGGAATGAACACCGGGGAGCTGTTTTTT. This rearrangement joins TRBV29-1 to TRBJ2-2; the D is unclear. This CDR3 spans 13 amino acids. V was shortened by 5 bases and J by 1 base, with 8 bases between the two germline ends. The V gene's germline CDR1 is SQVTM and CDR2 ANQGSEA.

The CDR3 nucleotides read TGTGCCAGCAGCGTCGCTAGGTATGAGCAGTTCTTC. Its protein is CASSVARYEQFF. The chain uses TRBV7-2 and TRBJ2-1; D is ambiguous. V was shortened by 5 bases and J by 8 bases, with 10 bases between the two germline ends. Germline assignment: CDR1 SGHTA and CDR2 FQGNSA. The CDR3 is 12 residues long.

The chain carries TRBV15 and TRBJ2-7, with 8 nucleotides matching TRBD2. The CDR3 sequence is 15 residues long. Germline V gene sequence: CDR1 LNHNV, CDR2 YYDKDF (reference sequence). The trim removed 0 bases at V and 5 bases at J, leaving 6 bases unmatched. The CDR3 DNA reads TGTGCCACCAGCAGAGATAACGGGAGGGTGAACGAGCAGTACTTC. Residues: CATSRDNGRVNEQYF.

CDR3 nucleotides: TGCGCCAGCAGCTTGGGGAGTAGCGGGAGTCAAGAGACCCAGTACTTC. Translation: CASSLGSSGSQETQYF. The rearrangement joins TRBV5-1 to TRBJ2-5; 9 bases map to TRBD2. The CDR3 spans 16 residues. The germline V gene encodes CDR1 SGHRS and CDR2 YFSETQ. V trimming: 0 bases; J trimming: 2 bases; junction bases outside the gene matches: 5. The full variable domain, in which reference TRBV5-1 and TRBJ2-5 provide the parts outside the CDR3, is KAGVTQTPRYLIKTRGQQVTLSCSPISGHRSVSWYQQTPGQGLQFLFEYFSETQRNKGNFPGRFSGRQFSNSRSEMNVSTLELGDSALYLCASSLGSSGSQETQYFGPGTRLLVL.

As regards this clonotype: One end of the junction fails to match germline, which may point to a read error. V gene TRBV7-9 combines with J gene TRBJ2-5, with D perhaps matching TRBD1 (6 bases). Germline V gene data show CDR1 as SEHNR and CDR2 as FQNEAQ (reference sequence). This CDR3 is 14 amino acids long. The CDR3 loop reads CASSPTGTQAAQYF. The CDR3 nucleotides read TGTGCTAGCAGCCCTACAGGGACCCAAGCGGCCCAGTACTTC. Full variable domain (remainder filled in from reference TRBV7-9 and TRBJ2-5): DTGVSQNPRHKITKRGQNVTFRCDPISEHNRLYWYRQTLGQGPEFLTYFQNEAQLEKSRLLSDRFSAERPKGSFSTLEIQRTEQGDSAMYLCASSPTGTQAAQYFGPGTRLLVL.

This clonotype occurred many times. The chain employs TRBV9 and TRBJ2-2; D not certain. CDR1 is SGDLS, CDR2 YYNGEE, per germline. The CDR3 consists of 11 residues. V gave up 3 bases and J gave up 6 bases, with 3 bases separating them. The CDR3 region has the DNA TGTGCCAGCAGCGAGCCCGGGGAGCTGTTTTTT. Its translation: CASSEPGELFF.

The chain recombines TRBV7-2 with TRBJ1-6; D remains unclear. Germline values: CDR1 SGHTA, CDR2 FQGNSA. The CDR3 covers 15 residues. With 5 bases removed from V and 10 bases from J, the gap between germline ends came to 18 bases. The CDR3: CASSRDHGVGSPLHF. DNA for the CDR3: TGTGCCAGCAGCCGAGACCACGGGGTAGGCTCACCCCTCCACTTT.

On this clonotype: A much larger clone lies one base from this, so it may be a read error. A read error is likely, as this CDR3 ends without the conserved phenylalanine or tryptophan. This sequence joins TRBV2 and TRBJ1-5; 8 bases map to TRBD1. The ends lost 8 bases at V and 9 bases at J; junction bases unmatched: 12. The CDR3 runs to 14 residues. Germline lookup yields CDR1 SNHLY and CDR2 FYNNEI. CDR3 loop: CASGPDRAGRPQHL. The CDR3 nucleotides are TGTGCCAGCGGCCCGGACAGGGCCGGGAGGCCCCAGCATCTT.

The chain is built from TRBV29-1 and TRBJ2-7, with TRBD1 identical over 7 bases. The CDR3 is made up of 15 amino acids. Unmatched junction bases numbered 12, after V lost 0 bases and J lost 7 bases. Looked up from germline, CDR1 is SQVTM and CDR2 is ANQGSEA. The CDR3 reads CSVEDSPTGRGEQYF. The CDR3 region has the DNA TGCAGCGTTGAAGATTCTCCGACAGGGAGAGGTGAGCAGTACTTC.

The rearrangement joins TRBV2 to TRBJ2-5; D is unclear. The germline V gene encodes CDR1 SNHLY and CDR2 FYNNEI. The CDR3 extends over 14 amino acids. V dropped 3 bases and J dropped 7 bases, with 15 bases sitting between them. The CDR3 DNA is TGTGCCAGCAGTGAGGCCCCCCCGCCCTCGACCCAGTACTTC. It encodes CASSEAPPPSTQYF.

A single count supports this clonotype. The chain joins TRBV12-3 or TRBV12-4 to TRBJ2-5; 7 nucleotides line up with TRBD1. The better agreement between TRBJ2-7 and the DNA end casts doubt on the J call. The CDR3 covers 15 residues. CDR3 loop: CASSPQQGIPDEQYF. CDR3 DNA sequence: TGTGCCAGCAGTCCACAACAGGGGATCCCTGACGAGCAGTACTTC.

This clonotype was detected many times. V is TRBV5-6 and J is TRBJ1-5; no firm D call. Trimming removed 3 bases at V and 5 bases at J, with 15 bases between. The CDR3 sequence is 15 residues long. Germline assignment: CDR1 SGHDT and CDR2 YYEEEE. CDR3 region: CASSSTWGGDQPQHF. CDR3 bases: TGTGCCAGCAGCTCAACTTGGGGTGGGGATCAGCCCCAGCATTTT.